These 6 T cell receptor beta chains share one sample of origin, sequenced in a study of blood T cell repertoires in COVID-19. Some clones are missing from TCRdb's copy, which holds only in-frame ones; the method was immunoSEQ multiplex PCR. The table has hundreds of thousands of clones, around 88% seen once; the top ten hold about 4.6%. Sequencing was performed on peripheral blood. These TCRs come from a man aged 35-49 years with acute or convalescent COVID-19.

V is TRBV11-2 and J is TRBJ1-4, with TRBD1 matching over 7 bases. Trimming cost V 3 bases and J 7 bases; bases outside gene matches: 5. The CDR3 has 14 residues. Germline V gene sequence: CDR1 SGHAT, CDR2 FQNNGV. This CDR3 is CASSFAGTAEKLFF. The DNA for the CDR3 is TGTGCCAGCAGCTTTGCTGGGACAGCTGAAAAACTGTTTTTT.

V gene TRBV18 combines with J gene TRBJ2-5, with D uncertain. V was clipped by 1 base and J by 2 bases, with 14 bases between them. CDR3 length: 16 residues. CDR1 and CDR2 from the germline V gene are KGHSH and LQKENI. The chain's CDR3 is CASSPLYAGEQETQYF. The CDR3 bases are TGTGCCAGCTCACCACTCTACGCTGGAGAACAAGAGACCCAGTACTTC.

The rearrangement links TRBV5-1 to TRBJ1-4; 7 bases fit TRBD1. V lost 4 bases, J lost 0 bases, and 6 bases stayed unmatched. This CDR3 has 16 amino acids. Germline assignment: CDR1 SGHRS and CDR2 YFSETQ. The CDR3 sequence: CASSAYTGATNEKLFF. CDR3 bases: TGCGCCAGCAGCGCTTATACAGGGGCAACTAATGAAAAACTGTTTTTT.

The rearrangement links TRBV2 to TRBJ1-5; 8 bases agree with TRBD1. This CDR3 has 16 residues. Germline CDR1 and CDR2: SNHLY and FYNNEI. J gave up 3 bases and V 4 bases, and 8 bases lay outside the gene matches. The CDR3, as DNA: TGTGCCAGCAGTGCACAGGGGGAGCCGCCCAATCAGCCCCAGCATTTT. Encoded protein: CASSAQGEPPNQPQHF. Looking up the rest from reference TRBV2 and TRBJ1-5 gives the full variable domain: EPEVTQTPSHQVTQMGQEVILRCVPISNHLYFYWYRQILGQKVEFLVSFYNNEISEKSEIFDDQFSVERPDGSNFTLKIRSTKLEDSAMYFCASSAQGEPPNQPQHFGDGTRLSIL.

The chain links TRBV9 to TRBJ2-1; D unresolved. Germline V gives CDR1 SGDLS, CDR2 YYNGEE. The germline V and J ends were trimmed by 4 bases and 6 bases, with 11 bases remaining between them. The CDR3 sequence is 13 residues long. CDR3 DNA sequence: TGTGCCAGCAGCCCCGTACCCGGCAATGAGCAGTTCTTC. This sequence encodes CASSPVPGNEQFF. Using reference TRBV9 and TRBJ2-1 for the parts outside the CDR3, the full variable domain is DSGVTQTPKHLITATGQRVTLRCSPRSGDLSVYWYQQSLDQGLQFLIQYYNGEERAKGNILERFSAQQFPDLHSELNLSSLELGDSALYFCASSPVPGNEQFFGPGTRLTVL.

This chain connects TRBV3-1 (or the pseudogene TRBV3-2) to TRBJ2-7; no clear D gene. The germline CDR1 and CDR2 sequences are LGHDT and YNNKEL (reference sequence). This CDR3 is built from 14 residues. V was clipped by 1 base and J by 0 bases, with 7 bases between them. The CDR3 DNA reads as TGTGCCAGCAGCCAAGTGTCCAACTCCTACGAGCAGTACTTC. This translates into CASSQVSNSYEQYF.